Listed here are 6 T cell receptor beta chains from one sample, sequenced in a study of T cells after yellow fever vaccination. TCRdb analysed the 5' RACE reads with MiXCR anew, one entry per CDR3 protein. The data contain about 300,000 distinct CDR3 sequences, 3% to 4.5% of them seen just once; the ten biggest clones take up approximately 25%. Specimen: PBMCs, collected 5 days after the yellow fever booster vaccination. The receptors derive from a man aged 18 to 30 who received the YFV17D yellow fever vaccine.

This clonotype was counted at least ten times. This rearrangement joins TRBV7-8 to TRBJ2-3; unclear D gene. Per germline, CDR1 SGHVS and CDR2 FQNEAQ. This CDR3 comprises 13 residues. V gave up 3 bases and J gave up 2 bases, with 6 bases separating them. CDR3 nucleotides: TGTGCCAGCAGCTTCACGAACACAGATACGCAGTATTTT. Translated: CASSFTNTDTQYF.

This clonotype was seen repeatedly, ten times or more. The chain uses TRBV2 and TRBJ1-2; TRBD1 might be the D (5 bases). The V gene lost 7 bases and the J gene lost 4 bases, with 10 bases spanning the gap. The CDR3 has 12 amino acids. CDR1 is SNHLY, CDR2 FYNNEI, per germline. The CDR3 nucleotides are TGTGCCAGCATATCAGGGAGCTATGGCTACACCTTC. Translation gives CASISGSYGYTF.

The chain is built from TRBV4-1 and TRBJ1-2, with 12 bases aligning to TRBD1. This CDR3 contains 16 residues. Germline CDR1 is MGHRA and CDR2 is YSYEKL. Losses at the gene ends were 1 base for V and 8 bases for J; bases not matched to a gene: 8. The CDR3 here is CASSQAPGQGARGYTF. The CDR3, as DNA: TGCGCCAGCAGCCAAGCACCGGGACAGGGGGCGCGAGGCTACACCTTC.

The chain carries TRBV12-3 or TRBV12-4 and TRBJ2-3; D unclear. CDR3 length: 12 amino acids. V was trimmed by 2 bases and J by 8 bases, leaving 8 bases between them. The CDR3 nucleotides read TGTGCCAGCAGTTTATCTGGCGCTACGCAGTATTTT. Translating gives CASSLSGATQYF.

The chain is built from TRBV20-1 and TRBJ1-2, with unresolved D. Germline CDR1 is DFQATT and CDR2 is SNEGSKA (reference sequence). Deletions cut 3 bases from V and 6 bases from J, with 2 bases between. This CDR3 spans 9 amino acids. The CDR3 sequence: CSASNGYTF. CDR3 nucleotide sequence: TGCAGTGCTAGCAATGGCTACACCTTC.

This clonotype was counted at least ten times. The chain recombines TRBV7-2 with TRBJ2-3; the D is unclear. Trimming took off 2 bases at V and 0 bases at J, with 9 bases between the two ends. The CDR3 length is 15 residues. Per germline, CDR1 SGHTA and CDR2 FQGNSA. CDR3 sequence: CASSLQSVSTDTQYF. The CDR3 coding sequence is TGTGCCAGCAGCTTACAAAGCGTTAGCACAGATACGCAGTATTTT.